The 13 T cell receptor beta chains below were found in one sample sequenced in a study of cytomegalovirus exposure and HLA in healthy donors. Vbeta (60) and Jbeta (13) primers were used in the PCR. Assay: immunoSEQ multiplex PCR; the TCRdb copy retains only in-frame clones and omits some. This sample yields 100,000 to 150,000 clones, of which around 8.5% are seen a single time; about 5.5% belongs to the top ten. Sequencing was done on a sample of PBMCs. The source of these receptors is a man in his forties in good health and CMV-seronegative.

The chain has TRBV19 and TRBJ1-5, with TRBD1 matching over 9 bases. The germline V gene encodes CDR1 LNHDA and CDR2 SQIVND (reference sequence). This CDR3 is built from 16 residues. The V and J ends lost 4 bases and 0 bases, in that order; junction bases with no gene match: 4. CDR3 region: CASSRDRDTSNQPQHF. DNA for the CDR3: TGTGCCAGTAGTAGGGACAGGGATACTAGCAATCAGCCCCAGCATTTT.

This clone was counted only a few times. The chain recombines TRBV28 with TRBJ1-5, with 10 positions matching TRBD1. Germline CDR1 MDHEN, CDR2 SYDVKM. V lost 6 bases to trimming and J lost 7 bases; unmatched junction nucleotides: 12. The CDR3 is 16 residues long. The CDR3 region is CASRESIGTGEQPQHF. The DNA of the CDR3 is TGTGCCAGCAGGGAGTCGATTGGGACAGGGGAACAGCCCCAGCATTTT.

This CDR3 is CASSYSRGTGYGYTF. The CDR3 DNA reads TGTGCCAGCAGTTACTCCAGGGGGACGGGCTATGGCTACACCTTC. V is TRBV6-5 and J is TRBJ1-2, with TRBD1 matching over 7 bases. Germline V CDR1 and CDR2: MNHEY, SVGAGI. This CDR3 comprises 15 residues. V trimming: 0 bases; J trimming: 4 bases; junction bases outside the gene matches: 5.

V is TRBV19 and J is TRBJ1-4; D is unclear. CDR1 and CDR2 (germline): LNHDA, SQIVND (reference sequence). The CDR3 has 15 residues. V was trimmed by 1 base and J by 4 bases, leaving 10 bases between them. The CDR3 bases are TGTGCCAGTAGTATAGGGGCACCAATTAATGAAAAACTGTTTTTT. The encoded protein is CASSIGAPINEKLFF.

V is TRBV7-2 and J is TRBJ1-5; no definite D call. The length of the CDR3 is 12 residues. The germline V gene has CDR1 SGHTA and CDR2 FQGNSA. Trimming took off 5 bases at V and 9 bases at J, with 11 bases between the two ends. The CDR3 DNA reads as TGTGCCAGCAGCGGACCCGGAGGGCCCCAGCATTTT. As protein: CASSGPGGPQHF.

The gene calls are TRBV4-1 and TRBJ1-4; TRBD1 is a possible D gene (6 bases). The V gene's germline CDR1 is MGHRA and CDR2 YSYEKL. The CDR3 contains 15 residues. Between the trimmed V and J ends, which lost 0 bases and 6 bases, there was a span of 11 bases. Written as DNA, the CDR3 is TGCGCCAGCAGCCAAGAATGGACAGCTCATGAAAAACTGTTTTTT. This translates into CASSQEWTAHEKLFF.

The chain uses TRBV6-5 and TRBJ2-2; D is undetermined. Trimming pared 7 bases from V and 5 bases from J, leaving 17 bases between. CDR1 and CDR2 (germline): MNHEY, SVGAGI. CDR3 length equals 15 residues. CDR3 loop: CASTRLPAETGELFF. In DNA, the CDR3 is TGTGCCAGCACTCGGCTCCCCGCGGAGACCGGGGAGCTGTTTTTT.

This clone was detected only a few times. The rearrangement links TRBV4-3 to TRBJ2-2; D possibly corresponds to TRBD2 (5 bases). The CDR3 extends over 16 amino acids. Germline V gene sequence: CDR1 LGHNA, CDR2 YSLEER. Between the trimmed V and J ends, which lost 0 bases and 1 base, there was a span of 9 bases. This CDR3 is CASSQELVGNTGELFF. For the CDR3, the DNA is TGCGCCAGCAGCCAAGAACTAGTCGGGAACACCGGGGAGCTGTTTTTT.

The chain has TRBV6-5 and TRBJ1-4, with 7 nucleotides matching TRBD1. This CDR3 comprises 12 residues. Germline loops: CDR1 MNHEY, CDR2 SVGAGI. Germline trimming cut 7 bases from V and 7 bases from J; bases unmatched to any gene: 3. The CDR3 sequence: CASTNRGEKLFF. In DNA form, the CDR3 reads TGTGCCAGCACCAACAGGGGTGAAAAACTGTTTTTT.

The CDR3 is CASSQDLGGQGNQPQHF. The CDR3 DNA follows: TGTGCCAGCAGCCAAGATTTAGGCGGACAGGGCAATCAGCCCCAGCATTTT. The gene calls are TRBV4-2 and TRBJ1-5, with 7 bases identical to TRBD1. Germline loops: CDR1 LGHNA, CDR2 YNFKEQ. The CDR3 totals 17 residues. V lost 0 bases, J lost 2 bases, and 7 bases stayed unmatched.

This clone was detected only a few times. CDR3 residues: CASTESGSTDTQYF. CDR3 DNA: TGTGCCAGCACCGAGTCGGGGAGCACAGATACGCAGTATTTT. This chain joins TRBV11-2 and TRBJ2-3; tentative D call: TRBD2 (5 bases). This CDR3 has 14 residues. With 7 bases removed from V and 0 bases from J, the gap between germline ends came to 11 bases. CDR1 SGHAT and CDR2 FQNNGV come from the germline V gene.

The V and J genes are TRBV11-3 and TRBJ1-5; D not certain. Trimming removed 3 bases at V and 1 base at J, with 4 bases between. The germline V gene has CDR1 SGHNT and CDR2 YENEEA. CDR3 length: 13 residues. The CDR3 reads CASSFRSNQPQHF. The CDR3 region has the DNA TGTGCCAGCAGCTTCCGGAGCAATCAGCCCCAGCATTTT.

V and J are TRBV2 and TRBJ2-1; TRBD2 aligns across 9 bases. Trimming at V came to 3 bases and at J to 1 base, leaving 10 bases not matched to a gene. The CDR3 covers 18 residues. CDR1 is SNHLY and CDR2 is FYNNEI in the germline V gene. For the CDR3, the DNA is TGTGCCAGCAGTGATACACGGGCCAGCGGGGGGTCCTACAATGAGCAGTTCTTC. Translated, it gives CASSDTRASGGSYNEQFF.